The rows below give T cell receptor beta chains drawn from one sample of a study of human T cells and chemical hapten exposure. TCRdb ran MiXCR on the RACE reads and lists one entry per CDR3 protein. In the table there are about 49,000 distinct CDR3 sequences, about 10% of which are singletons. Material: whole blood, obtained in connection with sensitization to the hapten diphenylcyclopropenone (DPC). The receptors here all came from a woman between 45 and 60 years old with alopecia areata. Some clones in this sample may be carry-over from other donors' samples. The CDR3 runs from the conserved cysteine through the conserved F or W.

v_call	j_call	cdr3_aa
TRBV28	TRBJ2-5	CASSFIGSGRAETQYF
TRBV7-2	TRBJ1-6	CASSLVGKAAYNSPLHF
TRBV29-1	TRBJ2-7	CSVGNEYEQYF
TRBV11-2	TRBJ1-1	CASSNRGRTTEAFF
TRBV29-1	TRBJ1-4	CSVRTGGNEKLFF
TRBV20-1	TRBJ2-1	CSARGQSYNEQFF
TRBV5-5	TRBJ2-5	CASSLTSLSQETQYF
TRBV2	TRBJ2-3	CASRVAGVRADTQYF
TRBV3-1	TRBJ2-2	CASSQELSSGIVGTGELFF
TRBV18	TRBJ1-1	CASSPKITGALTEAFF
TRBV5-5	TRBJ1-1	CASSLGRRMAEAFF